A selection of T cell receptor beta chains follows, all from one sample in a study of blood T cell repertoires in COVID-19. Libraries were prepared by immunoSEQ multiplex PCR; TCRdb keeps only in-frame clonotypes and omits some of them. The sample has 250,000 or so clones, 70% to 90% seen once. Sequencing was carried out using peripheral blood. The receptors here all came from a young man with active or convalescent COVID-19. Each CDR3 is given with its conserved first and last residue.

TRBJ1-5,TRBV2,CASSAGTGGNQPQHF
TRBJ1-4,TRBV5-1,CASSRPDGPNEKLFF
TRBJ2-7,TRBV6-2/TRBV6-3,CASSQTIHGGASSDF
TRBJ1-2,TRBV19,CASSIVHRDYGYTF
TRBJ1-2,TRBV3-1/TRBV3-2,CASSLRGREPYGYTF
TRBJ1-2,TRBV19,CASSDNINYGYTF
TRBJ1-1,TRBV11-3,CASSLETGGVSGTEAFF
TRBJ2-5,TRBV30,CACRTSGGKETQYF
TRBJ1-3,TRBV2,CASSQQGSGNTIYF
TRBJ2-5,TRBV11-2,CASSPLAGGFETQYF
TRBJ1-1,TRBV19,CASSTTGLGNTEAFF
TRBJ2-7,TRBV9,CARGVVGSLIEQYF
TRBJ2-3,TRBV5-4,CASSYQGMGNTDTQYF
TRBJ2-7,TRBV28,CASSLSSGSGEQYF